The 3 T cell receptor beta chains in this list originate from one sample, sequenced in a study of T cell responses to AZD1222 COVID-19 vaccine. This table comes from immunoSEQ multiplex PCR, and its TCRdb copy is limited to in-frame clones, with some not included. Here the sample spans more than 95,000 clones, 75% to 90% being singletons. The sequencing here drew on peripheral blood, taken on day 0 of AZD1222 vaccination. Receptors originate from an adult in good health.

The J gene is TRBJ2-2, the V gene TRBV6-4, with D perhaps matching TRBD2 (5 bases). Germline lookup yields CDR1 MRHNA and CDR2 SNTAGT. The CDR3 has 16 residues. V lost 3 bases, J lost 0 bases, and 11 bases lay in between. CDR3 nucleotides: TGTGCCAGCAGTGAAAACGGGATGGCGAACACCGGGGAGCTGTTTTTT. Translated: CASSENGMANTGELFF.

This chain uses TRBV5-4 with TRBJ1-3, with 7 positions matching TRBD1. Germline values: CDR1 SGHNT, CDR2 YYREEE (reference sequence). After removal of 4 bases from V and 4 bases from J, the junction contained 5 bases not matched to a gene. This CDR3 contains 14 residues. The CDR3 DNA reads TGTGCCAGCAGCCCTCGGACAGGAGGAAACACCATATATTTT. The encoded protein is CASSPRTGGNTIYF.

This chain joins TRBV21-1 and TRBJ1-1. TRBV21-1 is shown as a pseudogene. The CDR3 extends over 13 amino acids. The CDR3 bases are TGTGCCAGCAGCAGGTCCGAGGCGAGTGAAGCTTTCTTT. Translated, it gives CASSRSEASEAFF.